This T cell receptor (beta chain) was profiled in a study of blood T cell repertoires in COVID-19. About the research overall: The United States, Italy and Spain provided the acute and convalescent COVID-19 samples. Sources were T cells, B-cell-depleted T cells, or PBMCs; the material itself was cDNA or gDNA.

The CDR3 extends over 13 amino acids. V was trimmed by 0 bases and J by 10 bases, leaving 9 bases between them. Per germline, CDR1 LGHNA and CDR2 YSLEER. Study processing details: How many nucleated cells were present was estimated from reference gene primer amplification. This table comes from immunoSEQ multiplex PCR, and its TCRdb copy is limited to in-frame clones, with some not included. The D gene and trimming were derived from the DNA, and the V and J assignments and clone size from that table. This table has roughly 30,000 clones, 85% to 90% appearing once. V and J are TRBV4-3 and TRBJ1-4; D is ambiguous. Sample: peripheral blood. This clonotype was obtained from a man in his 70s with acute or convalescent COVID-19. The CDR3 here is CASSQDLGVKLFF. The CDR3 nucleotides are TGCGCCAGCAGCCAAGATTTGGGCGTAAAACTGTTTTTT.